This TCR beta chain was captured in a study of T cells after somatic rescue of genetic block. The V end lost 2 bases, the J end lost 5 bases, and 9 bases lay between the germline ends. Looked up from germline, CDR1 is KGHSH and CDR2 is LQKENI. The length of the CDR3 is 14 residues. Remarks on this clone: The same CDR3 arises from other DNA sequences in this sample as well.

Method: immunoSEQ multiplex PCR; TCRdb's copy keeps in-frame clones and lacks some. The repertoire holds about 70,000 clones, with roughly nine tenths as singletons. The chain combines TRBV18 with TRBJ1-4; tentative D call: TRBD1 (5 bases). The TCR sequence derives from a middle-aged man. The sequenced sample consisted of peripheral blood mononuclear cells (PBMCs). This CDR3 reads CASSPGTGNEKLFF. The CDR3 DNA is TGTGCCAGCTCACCAGGGACTGGAAATGAAAAACTGTTTTTT.